This T cell receptor beta chain appears in the sequencing data of a study of T cell responses to AZD1222 COVID-19 vaccine. Study-wide results and caveats: Once two AZD1222 doses were given, Spike-specific TCR breadth and depth went up.

Comments on this clone: The antigen remains undetermined.

Germline V gene lookup returns CDR1 SGHTA and CDR2 FQGNSA. V shed 1 base and J shed 0 bases, with 3 bases lying between them. This CDR3 has 13 residues. Here immunoSEQ multiplex PCR was the method, and the copy in TCRdb shows in-frame clones only, minus some. This table holds about 160,000 clones, 90% to 95% found once. This clonotype originated in an adult in good health. The rearrangement uses TRBV7-2 and TRBJ1-1; D not resolved. Source: peripheral blood, taken on day 0 of MenACWY control vaccination. The CDR3 bases are TGTGCCAGCAGCTTAGTTGTGAACACTGAAGCTTTCTTT. Protein: CASSLVVNTEAFF.